These T cell receptor beta chains were read from a single sample in a study of cytotoxic CD8 clonotypes in ibrutinib-treated CLL. Repertoires were generated with immunoSEQ multiplex PCR, while TCRdb's copy carries only in-frame clones and drops some. The table lists nearly 50,000 clones, about three fifths of them singletons. Sequenced here: PBMCs, sampled after 24 months of ibrutinib treatment. The receptors come from a human donor with chronic lymphocytic leukemia. Each CDR3 is given with its conserved first and last residue. D genes are given only for firm matches. Size tells how often a clone was seen (once, few, many) or the class of an expanded clone, and some rows leave it out.

V: TRBV7-8; size: -; J: TRBJ1-4; D: TRBD1; CDR3: CASSRGRGQTTNEKLFF; DNA: TGTGCCAGCAGCCGAGGCAGGGGACAGACAACTAATGAAAAACTGTTTTTT
V: TRBV4-1; size: -; J: TRBJ1-2; D: TRBD1; CDR3: CASRGARGRNIYGYTF; DNA: TGCGCCAGCAGGGGTGCAAGGGGGCGCAATATCTATGGCTACACCTTC
V: TRBV9; size: few; J: TRBJ2-2; D: TRBD2; CDR3: CASSVGAGVNTGELFF; DNA: TGTGCCAGCAGCGTAGGAGCGGGGGTTAACACCGGGGAGCTGTTTTTT
V: TRBV5-4; size: -; J: TRBJ1-2; D: -; CDR3: CASSFPTGASSPYGYTF; DNA: TGTGCCAGCAGCTTCCCGACGGGGGCGTCCTCACCCTATGGCTACACCTTC
V: TRBV5-4; size: -; J: TRBJ1-6; D: TRBD1; CDR3: CASSEITDRVINSPLHF; DNA: TGTGCCAGCAGCGAGATAACGGACAGGGTAATTAATTCACCCCTCCACTTT
V: TRBV29-1; size: -; J: TRBJ1-1; D: TRBD1; CDR3: CSVGTGRDEAFF; DNA: TGCAGCGTGGGGACAGGAAGGGATGAAGCTTTCTTT
V: TRBV29-1; size: few; J: TRBJ2-5; D: -; CDR3: CSVGVTQETQYF; DNA: TGCAGCGTTGGGGTCACGCAAGAGACCCAGTACTTC
V: TRBV29-1; size: few; J: TRBJ2-3; D: TRBD1; CDR3: CSVWTGSHTDTQYF; DNA: TGCAGCGTGTGGACAGGCTCCCACACAGATACGCAGTATTTT
V: TRBV5-1; size: few; J: TRBJ2-3; D: -; CDR3: CASSLNGRRSTDTQYF; DNA: TGCGCCAGCAGCTTGAATGGCAGGAGAAGCACAGATACGCAGTATTTT
V: TRBV4-1; size: -; J: TRBJ2-5; D: -; CDR3: CASSQDPETQYF; DNA: TGCGCCAGCAGCCAAGATCCAGAGACCCAGTACTTC
V: TRBV19; size: -; J: TRBJ1-4; D: -; CDR3: CASTRGRAANEKLFF; DNA: TGTGCCAGTACCCGGGGGAGGGCGGCTAATGAAAAACTGTTTTTT
V: TRBV2; size: -; J: TRBJ2-5; D: TRBD2; CDR3: CASSAGTSAETQYF; DNA: TGTGCCAGCAGCGCCGGGACTAGCGCAGAGACCCAGTACTTC
V: TRBV10-2; size: -; J: TRBJ1-5; D: -; CDR3: CASSPQGDDQPQHF; DNA: TGCGCCAGCAGTCCCCAAGGAGATGATCAGCCCCAGCATTTT
V: TRBV11-3; size: many; J: TRBJ2-2; D: TRBD1; CDR3: CASSPQGAQNTGELFF; DNA: TGTGCCAGCAGCCCTCAGGGGGCTCAAAACACCGGGGAGCTGTTTTTT
V: TRBV2; size: -; J: TRBJ2-7; D: -; CDR3: CASSEAPRRQPQYF; DNA: TGTGCCAGCAGTGAAGCGCCCCGCCGCCAACCGCAGTACTTC
V: TRBV13; size: -; J: TRBJ1-5; D: -; CDR3: CASSTNNQPQHF; DNA: TGTGCCAGCAGCACCAACAATCAGCCCCAGCATTTT
V: TRBV2; size: -; J: TRBJ1-2; D: TRBD1; CDR3: CASKSGTGGYGYTF; DNA: TGTGCCAGCAAGTCCGGGACAGGGGGCTATGGCTACACCTTC
V: TRBV5-3; size: -; J: TRBJ2-7; D: -; CDR3: CARTGEQYF; DNA: TGTGCCAGAACGGGCGAGCAGTACTTC
V: TRBV6-1; size: -; J: TRBJ2-6; D: -; CDR3: CASSETGGANVLTF; DNA: TGTGCCAGCAGTGAAACTGGGGGAGCCAACGTCCTGACTTTC
V: TRBV6-5; size: few; J: TRBJ1-3; D: -; CDR3: CASSGGGNTIYF; DNA: TGTGCCAGCAGCGGCGGCGGAAACACCATATATTTT
V: TRBV5-4; size: few; J: TRBJ1-1; D: -; CDR3: CASSRDGGNTEAFF; DNA: TGTGCCAGCAGCCGTGACGGGGGGAACACTGAAGCTTTCTTT
V: TRBV2; size: -; J: TRBJ2-7; D: -; CDR3: CASSSGTSSYEQYF; DNA: TGTGCCAGCAGTTCCGGGACAAGCTCCTACGAGCAGTACTTC
V: TRBV6-1; size: -; J: TRBJ1-3; D: -; CDR3: CASSQNRVSGNTIYF; DNA: TGTGCCAGCAGTCAGAACAGGGTCTCTGGAAACACCATATATTTT
V: TRBV25-1; size: -; J: TRBJ2-7; D: TRBD2; CDR3: CASSELGGDYEQYF; DNA: TGTGCCAGCAGTGAACTGGGAGGGGATTACGAGCAGTACTTC
V: TRBV5-4; size: -; J: TRBJ2-4; D: -; CDR3: CASSPGGTSAKNIQYF; DNA: TGTGCCAGCAGTCCCGGCGGGACGTCAGCCAAAAACATTCAGTACTTC
V: TRBV6-1; size: few; J: TRBJ1-2; D: -; CDR3: CASSARGQGHGYTF; DNA: TGTGCCAGCAGTGCCCGAGGGCAGGGCCATGGCTACACCTTC
V: TRBV10-3; size: -; J: TRBJ1-5; D: -; CDR3: CAISSTTGSGNQPQHF; DNA: TGTGCCATCAGTTCAACGACAGGATCGGGCAATCAGCCCCAGCATTTT
V: TRBV5-1; size: many; J: TRBJ1-2; D: TRBD1; CDR3: CASSKGQGADGYTF; DNA: TGCGCCAGCAGCAAGGGACAGGGGGCCGATGGCTACACCTTC
V: TRBV6-5; size: -; J: TRBJ1-3; D: TRBD1; CDR3: CASSYTGGVGNTIYF; DNA: TGTGCCAGCAGCTACACAGGGGGCGTCGGAAACACCATATATTTT